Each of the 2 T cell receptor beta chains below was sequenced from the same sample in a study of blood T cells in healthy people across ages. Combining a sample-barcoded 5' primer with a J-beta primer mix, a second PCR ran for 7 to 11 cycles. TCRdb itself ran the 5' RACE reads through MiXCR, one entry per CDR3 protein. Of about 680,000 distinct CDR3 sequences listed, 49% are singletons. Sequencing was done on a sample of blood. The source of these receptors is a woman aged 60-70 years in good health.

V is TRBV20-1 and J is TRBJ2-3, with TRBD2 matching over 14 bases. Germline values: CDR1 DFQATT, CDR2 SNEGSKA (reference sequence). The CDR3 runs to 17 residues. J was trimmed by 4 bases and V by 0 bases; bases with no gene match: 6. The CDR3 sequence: CSARDQTSGRAADTQYF. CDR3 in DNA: TGCAGTGCTAGAGACCAGACTAGCGGGAGGGCCGCAGATACGCAGTATTTT.

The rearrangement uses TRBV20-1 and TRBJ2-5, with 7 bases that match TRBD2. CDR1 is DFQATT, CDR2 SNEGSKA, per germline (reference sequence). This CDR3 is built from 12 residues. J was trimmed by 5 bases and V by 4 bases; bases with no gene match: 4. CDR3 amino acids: CSANGEGETQYF. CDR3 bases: TGCAGTGCTAACGGGGAGGGCGAGACCCAGTACTTC.